A selection of T cell receptor beta chains follows, all from one sample in a study of long-term antiretroviral therapy in people with HIV. Assay: immunoSEQ multiplex PCR; the TCRdb copy retains only in-frame clones and omits some. The sample carries more than 15,000 clones, about 94% recorded once. This specimen consisted of unsorted PBMCs, obtained roughly 6.2 years after starting antiretroviral therapy. The receptors were gathered from a woman aged 50 to 65 with HIV. Each CDR3 is given with its conserved first and last residue.

TRBV5-6 CASSLIEETQYF
TRBV5-1 CASSGTLNTGELFF
TRBV6-5 CASSGGGRPSDTQYF
TRBV12-5 CASLGGASYGYTF
TRBV19 CASRTSATNTGELFF
TRBV13 CASSFSTRPRPNTEAFF
TRBV5-6 CASSRDRVPNTEAFF
TRBV18 CASSPLDRGGTDTQYF
TRBV4-1 CATRLAEKAGELFF
TRBV11-3 CASSQGSSGSIDEQYF
TRBV4-1 CASSQVSGYGYTF
TRBV27 CASSLVAGVTGELFF
TRBV7-9 CASSLALQFTLYGYTF
TRBV11-2 CASSSRTLAWEQFF
TRBV6-1 CASSQEWGVAF
TRBV7-9 CASSLGASGGYNEQFF
TRBV28 CASSPLDDEQYF
TRBV5-6 CASSLSGYDEQFF
TRBV4-1 CASSQAWPTSIGRDEQYF
TRBV10-3 CAISESVWREETYEQYF
TRBV7-7 CASSLEGVPYACYTF
TRBV6-1 CASSAQEGYNSPLHF
TRBV28 CASSSAGGGNQPQHF
TRBV11-2 CASSPGQGLSYEQYF
TRBV28 CASSDGRGYTF
TRBV6-1 CASSYQETQYF
TRBV6-6 CASRQQGGVRYTF
TRBV4-3 CASSQDLSSGDLSYEQYF
TRBV2 CASTGSRIPRASSYNEQFF
TRBV19 CASSIGPQAVGTDTQYF
TRBV6-5 CASSLYGLESYEQYF
TRBV7-8 CASSLGTASYEQYF
TRBV5-5 CASSLVGAGETQYF
TRBV28 CAGRKRGNPSWDTQYF
TRBV19 CASSIEGLAASYNEQFF
TRBV6-5 CASSRQGSVQPQHF
TRBV11-3 CASSPPGQAEQYF
TRBV19 CASSISTGTYEQYF
TRBV7-2 CASNLNPRSTGAQPQHF
TRBV4-1 CASSQAGGGTHNEQFF
TRBV11-2 CASSLQQGGNTEAFF
TRBV29-1 CSVAAGRSGELFF
TRBV27 CASSSGTGNSYEQYF
TRBV29-1 CSVGTSIGYNEQFF
TRBV7-6 CASSAPRGLAGGFSYNEQFF
TRBV5-5 CASSLGRVTSGISTDTQYF
TRBV5-1 CASSLGLYNEQFF
TRBV11-2 CASSLHGGEQYF
TRBV2 CASSSLGQGGETQYF
TRBV5-1 CASGLAASANTGELFF
TRBV19 CASGSGTGNNEQFF